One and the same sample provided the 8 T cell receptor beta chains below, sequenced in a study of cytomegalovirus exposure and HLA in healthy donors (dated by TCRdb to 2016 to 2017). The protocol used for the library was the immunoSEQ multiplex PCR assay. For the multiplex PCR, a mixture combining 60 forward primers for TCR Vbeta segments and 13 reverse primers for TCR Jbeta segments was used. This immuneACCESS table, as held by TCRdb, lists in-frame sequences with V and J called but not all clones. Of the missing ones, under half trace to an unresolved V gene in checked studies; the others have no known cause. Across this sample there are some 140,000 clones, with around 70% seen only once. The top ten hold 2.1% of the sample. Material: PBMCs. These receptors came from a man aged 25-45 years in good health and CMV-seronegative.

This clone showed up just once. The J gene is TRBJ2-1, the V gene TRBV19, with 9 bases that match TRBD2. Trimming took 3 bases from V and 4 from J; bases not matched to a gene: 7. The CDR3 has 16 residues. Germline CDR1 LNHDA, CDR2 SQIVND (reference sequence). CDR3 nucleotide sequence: TGTGCCAGTAGTATTGTAGCGGGGGCCCTATACAATGAGCAGTTCTTC. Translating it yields CASSIVAGALYNEQFF.

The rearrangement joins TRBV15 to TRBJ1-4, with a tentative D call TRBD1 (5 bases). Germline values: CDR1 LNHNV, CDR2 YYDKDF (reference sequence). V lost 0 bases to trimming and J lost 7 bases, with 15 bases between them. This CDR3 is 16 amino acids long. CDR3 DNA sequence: TGTGCCACCAGCAGAGATCTCGCAGGGAAAGGTGAAAAACTGTTTTTT. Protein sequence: CATSRDLAGKGEKLFF.

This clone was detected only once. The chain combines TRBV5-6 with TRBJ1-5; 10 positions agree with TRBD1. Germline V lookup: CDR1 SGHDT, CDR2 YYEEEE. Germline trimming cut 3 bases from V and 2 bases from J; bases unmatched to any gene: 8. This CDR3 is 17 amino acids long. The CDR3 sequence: CASSWTGTGAGNQPQHF. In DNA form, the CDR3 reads TGTGCCAGCAGCTGGACCGGGACAGGGGCAGGCAATCAGCCCCAGCATTTT.

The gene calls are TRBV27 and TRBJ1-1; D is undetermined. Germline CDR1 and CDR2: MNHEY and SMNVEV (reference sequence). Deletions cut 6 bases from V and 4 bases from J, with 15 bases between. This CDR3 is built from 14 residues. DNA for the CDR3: TGTGCCAGCAGATATTCGGGGATCGGCACTGAAGCTTTCTTT. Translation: CASRYSGIGTEAFF.

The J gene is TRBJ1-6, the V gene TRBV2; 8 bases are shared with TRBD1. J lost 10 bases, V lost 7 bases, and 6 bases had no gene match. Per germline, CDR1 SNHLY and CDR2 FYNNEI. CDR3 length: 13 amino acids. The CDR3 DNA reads TGTGCCAGCACCGGACAGGGCAACTCACCCCTCCACTTT. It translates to CASTGQGNSPLHF.

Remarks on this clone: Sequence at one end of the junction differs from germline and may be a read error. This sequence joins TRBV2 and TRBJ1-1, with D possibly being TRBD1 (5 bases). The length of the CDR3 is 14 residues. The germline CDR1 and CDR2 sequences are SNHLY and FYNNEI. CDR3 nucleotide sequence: TGTGCCAGCAGTGAAGTAGGGGTGAACATTGAAGCTTTCTTT. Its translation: CASSEVGVNIEAFF.

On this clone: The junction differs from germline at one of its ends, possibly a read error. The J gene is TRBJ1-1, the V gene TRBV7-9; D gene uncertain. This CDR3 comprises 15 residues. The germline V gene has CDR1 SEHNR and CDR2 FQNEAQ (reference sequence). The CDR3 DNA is TGTTCCAGCAGCTCCCAGCGGGCAGGGAACACTGAAGCTTTCTTT. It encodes CSSSSQRAGNTEAFF. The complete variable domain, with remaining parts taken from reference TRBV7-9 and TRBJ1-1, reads DTGVSQNPRHKITKRGQNVTFRCDPISEHNRLYWYRQTLGQGPEFLTYFQNEAQLEKSRLLSDRFSAERPKGSFSTLEIQRTEQGDSAMYLCSSSSQRAGNTEAFFGQGTRLTVV.

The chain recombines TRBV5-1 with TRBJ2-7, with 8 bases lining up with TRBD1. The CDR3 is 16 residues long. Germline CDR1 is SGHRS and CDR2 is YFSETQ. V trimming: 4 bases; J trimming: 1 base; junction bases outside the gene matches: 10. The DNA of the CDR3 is TGCGCCAGCAGCGTGAACCCGGGACAGGTATCCTACGAGCAGTACTTC. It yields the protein CASSVNPGQVSYEQYF.